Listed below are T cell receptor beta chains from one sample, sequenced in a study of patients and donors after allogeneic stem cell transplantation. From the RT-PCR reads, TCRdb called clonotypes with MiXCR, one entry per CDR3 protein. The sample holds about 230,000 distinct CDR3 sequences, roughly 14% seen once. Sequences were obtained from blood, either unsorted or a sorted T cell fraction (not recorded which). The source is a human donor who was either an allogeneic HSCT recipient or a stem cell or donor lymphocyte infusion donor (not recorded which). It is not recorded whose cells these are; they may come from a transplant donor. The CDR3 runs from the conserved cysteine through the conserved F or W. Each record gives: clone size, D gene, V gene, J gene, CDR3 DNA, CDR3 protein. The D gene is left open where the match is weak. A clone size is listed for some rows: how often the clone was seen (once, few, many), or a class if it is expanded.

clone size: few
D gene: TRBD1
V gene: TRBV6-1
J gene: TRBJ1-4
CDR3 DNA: TGTGCCAGCACCTTCGGGACAGGGGACCCTAATGAAAAACTGTTTTTT
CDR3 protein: CASTFGTGDPNEKLFF

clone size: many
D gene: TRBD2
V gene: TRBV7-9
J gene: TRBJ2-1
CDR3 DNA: TGTGCCAGCAGCTTAGGGGCGGGGGGGCCCAATGAGCAGTTCTTC
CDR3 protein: CASSLGAGGPNEQFF

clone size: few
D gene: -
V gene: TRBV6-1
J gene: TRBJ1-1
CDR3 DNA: TGTGCCAGCAGTGGGCGGGTGATGAACACTGAAGCTTTCTTT
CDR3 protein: CASSGRVMNTEAFF

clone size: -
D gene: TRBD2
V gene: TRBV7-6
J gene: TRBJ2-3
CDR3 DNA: TGTGCCAGCAGCCCCGGGACTAGCGGGGGGGCCGGCACAGATACGCAGTATTTT
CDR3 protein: CASSPGTSGGAGTDTQYF

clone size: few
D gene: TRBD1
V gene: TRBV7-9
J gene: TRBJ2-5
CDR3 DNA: TGTGCCAGCAGCTTAGAGGACAGGTACCAAGAGACCCAGTACTTC
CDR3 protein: CASSLEDRYQETQYF

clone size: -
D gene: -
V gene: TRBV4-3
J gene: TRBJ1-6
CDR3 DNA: TGCGCCAGCAGCCAAGGGGCGGAGAATTCACCCCTCCACTTT
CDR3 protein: CASSQGAENSPLHF

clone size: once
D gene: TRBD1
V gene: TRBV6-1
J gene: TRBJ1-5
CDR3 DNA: TGTGCCAGCGGGGGGGACAGAATCTGGGAGCCCCAGCATTTT
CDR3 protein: CASGGDRIWEPQHF

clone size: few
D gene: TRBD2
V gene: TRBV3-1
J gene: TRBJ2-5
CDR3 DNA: TGTGCCAGCAGTTTAGCGGGAGCTGTCGGAGAGACCCAGTACTTC
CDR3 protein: CASSLAGAVGETQYF

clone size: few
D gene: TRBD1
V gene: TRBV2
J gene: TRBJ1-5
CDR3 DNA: TGTGCCAGCAGCGGACAGGGACCTAGCAATCAGCCCCAGCATTTT
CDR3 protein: CASSGQGPSNQPQHF

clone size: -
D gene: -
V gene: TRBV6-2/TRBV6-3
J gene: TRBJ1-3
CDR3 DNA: TGTGCCAGCAGTCCTGGGAGTCCTGGAAACACCATATATTTT
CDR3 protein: CASSPGSPGNTIYF